Described below is a single T cell receptor beta chain sequence and its context. A second PCR of 7 to 11 cycles used a sample-barcoded 5' primer and a J-beta primer mix. MiXCR, run by TCRdb on the 5' RACE reads, gives a single entry per CDR3 protein. Of some 290,000 distinct CDR3 sequences listed, 27% are singletons. V lost 0 bases and J lost 6; bases outside the gene matches: 4. The CDR3 has 15 amino acids. CDR1 is LGHDT and CDR2 is YNNKEL in the germline V gene (reference sequence). The data were obtained in a study of blood T cells in healthy people across ages. Study background: T cells yielded about one barcoded beta molecule per two cells through template switching.

The chain combines TRBV3-1 with TRBJ1-2, with 10 bases fitting TRBD1. The sequenced sample consisted of blood. This receptor was identified in a woman in her sixties or seventies in good health. The CDR3: CASSQEGDRGHGYTF. CDR3 in DNA: TGTGCCAGCAGCCAAGAAGGAGACAGGGGGCATGGCTACACCTTC.